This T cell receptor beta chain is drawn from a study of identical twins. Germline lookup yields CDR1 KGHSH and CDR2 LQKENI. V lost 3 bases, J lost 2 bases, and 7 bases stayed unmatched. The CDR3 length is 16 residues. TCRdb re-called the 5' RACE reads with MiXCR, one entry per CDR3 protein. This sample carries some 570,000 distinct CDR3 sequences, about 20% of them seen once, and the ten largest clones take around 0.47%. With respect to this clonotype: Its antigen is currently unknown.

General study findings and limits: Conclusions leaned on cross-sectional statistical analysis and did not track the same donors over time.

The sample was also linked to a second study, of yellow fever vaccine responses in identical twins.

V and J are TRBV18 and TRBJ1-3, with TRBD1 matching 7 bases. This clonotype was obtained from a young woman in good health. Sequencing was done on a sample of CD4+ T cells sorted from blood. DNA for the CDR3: TGTGCCAGCTCACCTTTGACCGGGACAGCTGGAAACACCATATATTTT. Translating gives CASSPLTGTAGNTIYF. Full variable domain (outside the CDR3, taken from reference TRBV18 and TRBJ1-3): NAGVMQNPRHLVRRRGQEARLRCSPMKGHSHVYWYRQLPEEGLKFMVYLQKENIIDESGMPKERFSAEFPKEGPSILRIQQVVRGDSAAYFCASSPLTGTAGNTIYFGEGSWLTVV.